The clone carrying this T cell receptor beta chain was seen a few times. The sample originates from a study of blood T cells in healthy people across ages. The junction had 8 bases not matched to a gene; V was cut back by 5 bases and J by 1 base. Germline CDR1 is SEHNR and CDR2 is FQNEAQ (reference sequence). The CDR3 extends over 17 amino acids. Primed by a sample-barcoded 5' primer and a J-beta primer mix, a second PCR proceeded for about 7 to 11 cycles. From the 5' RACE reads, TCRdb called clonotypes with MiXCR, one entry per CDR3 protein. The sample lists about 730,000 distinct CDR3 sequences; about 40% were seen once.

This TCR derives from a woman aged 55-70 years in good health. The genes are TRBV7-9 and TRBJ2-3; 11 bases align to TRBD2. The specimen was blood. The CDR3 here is CASSGRLAGSRTDTQYF. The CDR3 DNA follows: TGTGCCAGCAGCGGGCGACTAGCGGGGAGCCGCACAGATACGCAGTATTTT.